Shown below are 30 T cell receptor beta chains from a single sample sequenced in a study of blood T cells in healthy people across ages. Together with a sample-barcoded 5' primer, a J-beta primer mix was included in a second PCR lasting roughly 6 to 12 cycles. TCRdb ran MiXCR on the 5' RACE reads and lists one entry per CDR3 protein. The sample holds about 1.8 million distinct CDR3 sequences, around 50% seen once. Material: blood. The receptors come from a woman aged 40 to 49 in good health.

The genes are TRBV4-2 and TRBJ2-3; 9 bases fit TRBD2. There are 16 residues in the CDR3. The germline V gene has CDR1 LGHNA and CDR2 YNFKEQ. V lost 0 bases to trimming and J lost 6 bases; unmatched junction nucleotides: 7. The CDR3 spells CASSQEAGGLVDTQYF. In nucleotides, the CDR3 is TGTGCCAGCAGCCAAGAGGCGGGGGGGCTTGTGGATACGCAGTATTTT.

The rearrangement links TRBV6-5 to TRBJ2-7; D possibly matches TRBD1 or TRBD2 (5 bases each). This CDR3 has 14 residues. Germline loops: CDR1 MNHEY, CDR2 SVGAGI. Trimming removed 6 bases at V and 5 bases at J, with 17 bases between. The CDR3 coding sequence is TGTGCCAGCAGGAGGGGAAGGGGTAAACACGAGCAGTACTTC. It yields the protein CASRRGRGKHEQYF.

Note on this clonotype: The junction departs from germline at one end; a sequencing error may be responsible. The V call is TRBV7-2, the J call TRBJ2-1; TRBD2 matches 10 bases. The CDR3 is 14 amino acids. Germline CDR1 SGHTA, CDR2 FQGNSA. DNA for the CDR3: TGTGCCAACAGCGGGCTAGCGGGGGTGGGGGAGCAGTTCTTC. It codes for CANSGLAGVGEQFF.

The rearrangement joins TRBV12-3 or TRBV12-4 to TRBJ2-7, with D possibly being TRBD1 or TRBD2 (5 bases each). The last part of the DNA fits TRBJ2-5 better; the J call may be wrong. The CDR3 totals 13 residues. The CDR3 bases are TGTGCCAGCAGTCGGGGACCCTGGGAGACCCAGTACTTC. The encoded protein is CASSRGPWETQYF.

This clonotype came up a few times. The chain joins TRBV11-2 to TRBJ2-7; no reliable D call. The CDR3 covers 14 residues. The germline gives CDR1 SGHAT, CDR2 FQNNGV. V lost 5 bases and J lost 2, with 13 bases in between. DNA of the CDR3: TGTGCCAGCAGCCCACCCCCAGGAGCCTACGAGCAGTACTTC. Protein sequence: CASSPPPGAYEQYF.

The V gene is TRBV20-1, the J gene TRBJ2-5, with TRBD1 identical over 8 bases. V dropped 1 base and J dropped 0; count of bases not matched to a gene: 4. The CDR3 runs 15 residues. Germline V gene sequence: CDR1 DFQATT, CDR2 SNEGSKA (reference sequence). DNA for the CDR3: TGCAGTGCTAGAGGGCGGGACAGGTACCAAGAGACCCAGTACTTC. Amino acids: CSARGRDRYQETQYF.

This clonotype was seen ten or more times. The chain joins TRBV7-2 to TRBJ2-4; D is uncertain. Trimming shortened V by 5 bases and J by 3 bases, and 11 bases separated the two germline ends. Per the germline V gene, CDR1 is SGHTA and CDR2 is FQGNSA. The CDR3 runs to 14 residues. In DNA form, the CDR3 reads TGTGCCAGCAGCCAAGGCGGTGGCAAAAACATTCAGTACTTC. This gives the protein CASSQGGGKNIQYF.

V is TRBV2 and J is TRBJ2-1; no clear D. The CDR3 covers 12 residues. CDR1 is SNHLY and CDR2 is FYNNEI in the germline V gene. Trimming cost V 3 bases and J 8 bases, with 8 bases left between them. The CDR3 loop is CASSDRHYEQFF. CDR3 DNA sequence: TGTGCCAGCAGTGACAGGCACTATGAGCAGTTCTTC.

The chain has TRBV21-1 and TRBJ2-5; the table's TRBD1 call for D was not verified on the DNA. The J call may be incorrect, as the DNA end agrees better with TRBJ2-4. TRBV21-1 is described as a pseudogene. The CDR3 sequence is 16 residues long. The CDR3 DNA sequence: TGTGCCAGCAATACAGGGGACCTTTTTGGCAAAAACATTCAGTACTTC. Translation gives CASNTGDLFGKNIQYF.

J is TRBJ2-3 and V is TRBV20-1; possible D gene TRBD2, 6 bases. The CDR3 spans 14 residues. The germline V gene has CDR1 DFQATT and CDR2 SNEGSKA (reference sequence). With 6 bases removed from V and 5 bases from J, the gap between germline ends came to 18 bases. DNA of the CDR3: TGCAGTGCCCCCCCCGGCGGGGTGAGAGATACGCAGTATTTT. It yields the protein CSAPPGGVRDTQYF.

The chain recombines TRBV28 with TRBJ2-1; no definite D call. The germline V gene has CDR1 MDHEN and CDR2 SYDVKM. Trimming removed 6 bases from V and 9 bases from J, with 15 bases in between. The CDR3 runs to 13 residues. For the CDR3, the DNA is TGTGCCAGCAGGAGAAACACTGGCCCTGAGCAGTTCTTC. Protein product: CASRRNTGPEQFF.

The rearrangement joins TRBV4-2 to TRBJ1-4; possibly TRBD1 for D (5 bases). This CDR3 is built from 16 residues. Trimming took 1 base from V and 0 from J, leaving 9 bases between them. Germline V gives CDR1 LGHNA, CDR2 YNFKEQ. DNA for the CDR3: TGTGCCAGCAGCCAAGGACAGTCCGCAACTAATGAAAAACTGTTTTTT. Translating it yields CASSQGQSATNEKLFF.

This clonotype was observed a few times. CDR3 in DNA: TGTGCCAGCACCCAGGGACGGACCGGGGGCTACACCTTC. The encoded protein is CASTQGRTGGYTF. The chain links TRBV6-5 to TRBJ1-2; possibly TRBD1 for D (5 bases). Germline V gene lookup returns CDR1 MNHEY and CDR2 SVGAGI. The CDR3 has 13 amino acids. V gave up 7 bases and J gave up 8 bases, with 17 bases separating them.

This sequence joins TRBV11-2 and TRBJ1-2; D is uncertain. Per germline, CDR1 SGHAT and CDR2 FQNNGV. Trimming pared 3 bases from V and 0 bases from J, leaving 11 bases between. This CDR3 comprises 15 residues. The CDR3, as DNA: TGTGCCAGCAGCTTGGGTCTCCTGGCTAACTATGGCTACACCTTC. Translation: CASSLGLLANYGYTF.

As to this clonotype: One end of the junction is discordant with germline, which a read error may explain. This chain uses TRBV12-3 or TRBV12-4 with TRBJ2-3; 13 nucleotides align to TRBD2. There are 16 residues in the CDR3. The CDR3 loop reads CVSSRLAGGSTDTQYF. CDR3 sequence (DNA): TGTGTCAGCAGTCGACTAGCGGGGGGTAGCACAGATACGCAGTATTTT.

V usage is TRBV6-5 and J usage is TRBJ1-2, with D uncertain. CDR1 is MNHEY, CDR2 SVGAGI, per germline. The CDR3 length is 13 residues. The germline V and J ends were trimmed by 0 bases and 6 bases, with 8 bases remaining between them. The CDR3 is CASSYSEGNGYTF. The CDR3 nucleotides are TGTGCCAGCAGTTACTCGGAAGGGAATGGCTACACCTTC.

This clonotype came up a few times. The CDR3 here is CASSYSTGTVYGYTF. The CDR3 coding sequence is TGTGCCAGCAGTTACTCGACAGGAACTGTCTATGGCTACACCTTC. V is TRBV6-5 and J is TRBJ1-2; a possible D gene is TRBD1 (6 bases). Germline values: CDR1 MNHEY, CDR2 SVGAGI. Between the trimmed V and J ends, which lost 0 bases and 4 bases, there was a span of 12 bases. The CDR3 has 15 amino acids.

This rearrangement joins TRBV12-3 or TRBV12-4 to TRBJ2-5; D tentatively fits TRBD1 or TRBD2 (6 bases each). The CDR3 runs 12 residues. The germline V and J ends were trimmed by 11 bases and 11 bases, with 21 bases remaining between them. The CDR3: CAVGGSLNEQYF. The CDR3 DNA is TGTGCCGTAGGGGGGTCCCTCAATGAGCAGTACTTC.

The rearrangement links TRBV6-2 or TRBV6-3 to TRBJ2-3, with D possibly matching TRBD2 (6 bases). V gave up 5 bases and J gave up 5 bases, with 14 bases separating them. The CDR3 consists of 14 residues. Per the germline V gene, CDR1 is MNHEY and CDR2 is SVGEGT. The CDR3 spells CASSESGSRDTQYF. The CDR3 region has the DNA TGTGCCAGCAGTGAGAGCGGGTCCAGAGATACGCAGTATTTT.

The V call is TRBV4-2, the J call TRBJ1-1; D perhaps matches TRBD1 (5 bases). CDR1 is LGHNA and CDR2 is YNFKEQ in the germline V gene. V was clipped by 0 bases and J by 10 bases, with 18 bases between them. The CDR3 extends over 15 amino acids. In DNA, the CDR3 is TGTGCCAGCAGCCAAGATCGTCTGGGGGAGAGTGGAGCTTTCTTT. It is translated as CASSQDRLGESGAFF.

This clonotype was counted between two and nine times. The chain carries TRBV15 and TRBJ1-2; D may be TRBD1 (6 bases). The V end was cut by 4 bases, the J end by 2 bases, with 11 bases between. CDR1 and CDR2 from the germline V gene are LNHNV and YYDKDF (reference sequence). This CDR3 is 14 amino acids long. The CDR3 spells CATSNAGANYGYTF. The CDR3 DNA reads as TGTGCCACCAGCAACGCAGGGGCAAACTATGGCTACACCTTC. Based on the CDR3 plus reference TRBV15 and TRBJ1-2, the full variable domain is DAMVIQNPRYQVTQFGKPVTLSCSQTLNHNVMYWYQQKSSQAPKLLFHYYDKDFNNEADTPDNFQSRRPNTSFCFLDIRSPGLGDTAMYLCATSNAGANYGYTFGSGTRLTVV.

The chain links TRBV4-2 to TRBJ2-5; tentative D call: TRBD2 (5 bases). Germline CDR1 LGHNA, CDR2 YNFKEQ. V was clipped by 0 bases and J by 4 bases, with 12 bases between them. This CDR3 region has 15 residues. DNA for the CDR3: TGTGCCAGCAGCCAAGATGGAGGTAATGCAGAGACCCAGTACTTC. Protein product: CASSQDGGNAETQYF.

The chain combines TRBV7-2 with TRBJ2-5, with 8 bases matching TRBD1. The DNA end favors TRBJ2-7, so the J call may be wrong. The CDR3 has 13 amino acids. CDR1 is SGHTA and CDR2 is FQGNSA in the germline V gene. The CDR3 sequence: CASSPDRADEQYF. The CDR3 DNA is TGTGCCAGCAGCCCGGACAGGGCGGACGAGCAGTACTTC.

The chain has TRBV28 and TRBJ2-5; 7 bases map to TRBD1. The DNA end favors TRBJ2-1, so the J call may be wrong. This CDR3 spans 13 amino acids. Germline V gene data show CDR1 as MDHEN and CDR2 as SYDVKM. CDR3 sequence (DNA): TGTGCCAGCAGACAGGGGTACCAAGAGACCCAGTTCTTC. Encoded protein: CASRQGYQETQFF.

As regards this clonotype: One junction end does not reproduce the germline sequence, and a read error may be involved. V gene TRBV6-1 combines with J gene TRBJ1-2, with D perhaps matching TRBD1 (6 bases). In germline, CDR1 is MNHNS, CDR2 SASEGT. CDR3 size: 14 residues. DNA for the CDR3: TGTGCCAGCAGTGAAATCCCAGGGGCTTATGGTTACACCTTC. It is translated as CASSEIPGAYGYTF.

The chain joins TRBV5-1 to TRBJ2-1, with TRBD2 matching 9 bases. CDR1 and CDR2 (germline): SGHRS, YFSETQ. The CDR3 length is 15 residues. The junction had 8 bases not matched to a gene; V was cut back by 2 bases and J by 8 bases. CDR3 region: CASSFNPSGMYEQFF. The CDR3 region has the DNA TGCGCCAGCAGCTTCAATCCTAGCGGGATGTATGAGCAGTTCTTC.

The chain recombines TRBV29-1 with TRBJ1-1; unclear D gene. V was shortened by 0 bases and J by 1 base, with 9 bases between the two germline ends. This CDR3 region has 14 residues. The germline V gene has CDR1 SQVTM and CDR2 ANQGSEA. CDR3 sequence reads: CSVEDVGTNTEAFF. Written as DNA, the CDR3 is TGCAGCGTTGAAGACGTCGGAACGAACACTGAAGCTTTCTTT.

This chain links TRBV28 with TRBJ2-3; 7 bases match TRBD1. CDR1 is MDHEN and CDR2 is SYDVKM in the germline V gene. After removal of 3 bases from V and 1 base from J, the junction contained 16 bases not matched to a gene. The CDR3 is made up of 19 amino acids. DNA of the CDR3: TGTGCCAGCAGTTTTCCCCCCCATACAGGGGTCCCGGGCACAGATACGCAGTATTTT. Encoded protein: CASSFPPHTGVPGTDTQYF.

This clonotype was seen at least ten times. A junction end diverges from the germline sequence, so it may reflect a read error. The rearrangement joins TRBV5-1 to TRBJ2-5, with unresolved D. Per germline, CDR1 SGHRS and CDR2 YFSETQ. The CDR3 has 14 residues. The CDR3, as DNA: TGTGCCAGCAGCTTAGGTCTTAACCAAGAGACCCAGTACTTC. Protein product: CASSLGLNQETQYF. The whole variable domain, filled in from reference TRBV5-1 and TRBJ2-5, reads KAGVTQTPRYLIKTRGQQVTLSCSPISGHRSVSWYQQTPGQGLQFLFEYFSETQRNKGNFPGRFSGRQFSNSRSEMNVSTLELGDSALYLCASSLGLNQETQYFGPGTRLLVL.

There are a few counts of this clonotype. The chain combines TRBV12-3 or TRBV12-4 with TRBJ1-6, with D unresolved. V lost 0 bases, J lost 6 bases, and 6 bases lay in between. This CDR3 has 14 residues. The CDR3 DNA reads TGTGCCAGCAGTTTAGCAGGGCCTAATTCACCCCTCCACTTT. This codes for CASSLAGPNSPLHF.